This T cell receptor (beta chain) stems from a study of T cells in Graves' hyperthyroidism and ophthalmopathy. Whole-study results and caveats: Within blood appeared most thyroid clonotypes that had expanded above 0.001.

This clonotype was seen ten or more times. The antigen is unknown. Regions amplified from RNA transcripts were the TCR beta CDR3 regions. RT-PCR in the first round (using the HTBI primer set) targeted the TCR CDR3. TCRdb re-called the multiplex PCR reads with MiXCR, one entry per CDR3 protein. This sample has roughly 380,000 distinct CDR3 sequences; about 18% occur once, and the top ten carry about 3.5%. From germline, CDR1 is WNHNN and CDR2 SYGVQD (reference sequence). The CDR3 sequence is 13 residues long. V gave up 2 bases and J gave up 6 bases; unmatched junction bases: 2. Diagnosis of hyperthyroidism was new in patients aged 18 to 65, and its duration was under 2 months. It was uncontrolled infection, other autoimmune disease, pregnancy or lactation that excluded patients.

The sequence derives from a woman in her late teens or twenties with Graves' hyperthyroidism. The sequenced sample was blood. J is TRBJ1-2 and V is TRBV10-1, with TRBD1 identical over 8 bases. CDR3 sequence (DNA): TGCGCCAGCAGTGAGGGACAGGGTCATGGCTACACCTTC. Protein: CASSEGQGHGYTF.